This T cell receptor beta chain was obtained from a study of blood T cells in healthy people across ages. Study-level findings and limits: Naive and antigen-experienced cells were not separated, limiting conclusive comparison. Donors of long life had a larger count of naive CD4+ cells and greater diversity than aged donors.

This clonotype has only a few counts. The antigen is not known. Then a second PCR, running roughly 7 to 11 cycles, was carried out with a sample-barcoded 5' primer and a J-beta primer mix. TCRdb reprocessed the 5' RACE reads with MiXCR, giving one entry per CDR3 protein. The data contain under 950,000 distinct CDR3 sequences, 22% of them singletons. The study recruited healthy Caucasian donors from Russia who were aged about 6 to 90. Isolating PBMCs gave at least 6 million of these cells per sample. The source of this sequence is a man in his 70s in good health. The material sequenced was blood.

In DNA form, the CDR3 reads TGTGCCAGCAGCCCCTACGGCGGAGGCGCTGGAAACACCATATATTTT. Amino acids: CASSPYGGGAGNTIYF. The chain recombines TRBV7-2 with TRBJ1-3; D is unclear. With 5 bases removed from V and 2 bases from J, the gap between germline ends came to 16 bases. Looked up from germline, CDR1 is SGHTA and CDR2 is FQGNSA. The CDR3 spans 16 residues.